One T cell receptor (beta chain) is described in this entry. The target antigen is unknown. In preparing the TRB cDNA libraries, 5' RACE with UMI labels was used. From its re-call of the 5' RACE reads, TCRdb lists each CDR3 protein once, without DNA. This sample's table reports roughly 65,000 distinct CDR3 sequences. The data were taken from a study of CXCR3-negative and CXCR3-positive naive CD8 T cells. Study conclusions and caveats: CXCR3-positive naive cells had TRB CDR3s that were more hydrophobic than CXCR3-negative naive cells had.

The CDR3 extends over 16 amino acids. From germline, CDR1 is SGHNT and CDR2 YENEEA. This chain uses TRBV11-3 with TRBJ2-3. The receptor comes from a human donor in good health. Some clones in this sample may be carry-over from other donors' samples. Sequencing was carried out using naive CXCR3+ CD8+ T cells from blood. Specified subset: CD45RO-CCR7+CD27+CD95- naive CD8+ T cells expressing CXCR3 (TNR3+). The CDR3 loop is CASSLNGIPSTDTQYF.